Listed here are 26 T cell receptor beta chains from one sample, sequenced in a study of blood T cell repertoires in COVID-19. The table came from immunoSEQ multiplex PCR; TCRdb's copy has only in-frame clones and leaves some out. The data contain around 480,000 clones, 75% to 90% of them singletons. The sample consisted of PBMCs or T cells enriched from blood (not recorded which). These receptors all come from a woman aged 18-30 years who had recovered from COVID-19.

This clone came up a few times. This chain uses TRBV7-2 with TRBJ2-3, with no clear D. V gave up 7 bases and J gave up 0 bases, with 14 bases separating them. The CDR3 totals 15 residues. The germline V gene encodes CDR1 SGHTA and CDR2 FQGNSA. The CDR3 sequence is CASKSSATSTDTQYF. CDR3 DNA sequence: TGTGCCAGCAAGTCTAGTGCTACTAGCACAGATACGCAGTATTTT.

The CDR3 coding sequence is TGTGCCAGCAGTTTAGGGGCTAGCGGGTCCACAGATACGCAGTATTTT. Translating it yields CASSLGASGSTDTQYF. The chain couples TRBV28 to TRBJ2-3; 8 bases match TRBD2. The CDR3 length is 16 residues. V lost 2 bases to trimming and J lost 2 bases; unmatched junction nucleotides: 6. Germline V gene data show CDR1 as MDHEN and CDR2 as SYDVKM. Full variable domain (missing parts from reference TRBV28 and TRBJ2-3): DVKVTQSSRYLVKRTGEKVFLECVQDMDHENMFWYRQDPGLGLRLIYFSYDVKMKEKGDIPEGYSVSREKKERFSLILESASTNQTSMYLCASSLGASGSTDTQYFGPGTRLTVL.

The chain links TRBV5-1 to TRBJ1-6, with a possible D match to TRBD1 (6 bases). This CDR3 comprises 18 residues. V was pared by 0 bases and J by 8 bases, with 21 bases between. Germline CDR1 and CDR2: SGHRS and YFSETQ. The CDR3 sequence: CASSLVPRDTQTDSPLHF. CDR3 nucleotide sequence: TGCGCCAGCAGCTTGGTCCCCCGGGACACCCAAACGGATTCACCCCTCCACTTT.

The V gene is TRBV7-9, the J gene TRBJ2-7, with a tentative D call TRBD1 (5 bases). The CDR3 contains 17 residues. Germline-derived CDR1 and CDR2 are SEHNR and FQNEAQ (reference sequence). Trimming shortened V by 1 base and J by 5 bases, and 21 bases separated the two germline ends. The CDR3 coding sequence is TGTGCCAGCAGCTTAGATCGTACAGGTTTATTTTGGGACGAGCAGTACTTC. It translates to CASSLDRTGLFWDEQYF.

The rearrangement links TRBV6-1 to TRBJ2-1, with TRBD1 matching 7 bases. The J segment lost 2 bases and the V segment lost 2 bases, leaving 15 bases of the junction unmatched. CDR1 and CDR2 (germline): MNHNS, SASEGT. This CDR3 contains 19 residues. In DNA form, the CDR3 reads TGTGCCAGCAGTGAATATCGGGACAGTGTCCAAGGGGCCTACAATGAGCAGTTCTTC. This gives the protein CASSEYRDSVQGAYNEQFF.

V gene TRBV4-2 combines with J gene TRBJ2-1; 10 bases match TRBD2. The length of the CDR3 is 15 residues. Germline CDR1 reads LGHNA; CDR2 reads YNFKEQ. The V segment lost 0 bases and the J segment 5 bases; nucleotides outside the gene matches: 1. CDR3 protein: CASSQETSGHNEQFF. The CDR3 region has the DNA TGTGCCAGCAGCCAAGAGACTAGCGGGCACAATGAGCAGTTCTTC.

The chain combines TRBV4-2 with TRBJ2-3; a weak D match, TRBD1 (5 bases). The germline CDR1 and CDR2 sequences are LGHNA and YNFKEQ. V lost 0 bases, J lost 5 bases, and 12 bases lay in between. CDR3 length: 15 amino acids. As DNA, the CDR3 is TGTGCCAGCAGCCAAGATTTACAGGAGAAAGATACGCAGTATTTT. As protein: CASSQDLQEKDTQYF.

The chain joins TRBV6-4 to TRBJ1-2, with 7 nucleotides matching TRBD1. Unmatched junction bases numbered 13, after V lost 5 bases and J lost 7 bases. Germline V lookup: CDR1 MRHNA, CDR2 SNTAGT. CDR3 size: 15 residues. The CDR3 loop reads CASSPPLRTGGGYTF. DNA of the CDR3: TGTGCCAGCAGTCCCCCCCTTAGGACAGGCGGTGGCTACACCTTC.

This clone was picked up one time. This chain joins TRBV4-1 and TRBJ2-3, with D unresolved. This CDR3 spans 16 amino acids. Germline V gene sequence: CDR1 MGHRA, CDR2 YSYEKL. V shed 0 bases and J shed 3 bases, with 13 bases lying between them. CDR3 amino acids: CASSQEITAETDTQYF. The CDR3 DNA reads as TGCGCCAGCAGCCAAGAAATCACAGCCGAAACAGATACGCAGTATTTT.

CDR3 amino acids: CASSFTPGTEAFF. CDR3 in DNA: TGTGCCAGCAGCTTCACACCGGGCACTGAAGCTTTCTTT. The chain couples TRBV7-9 to TRBJ1-1, with no clear D. This CDR3 has 13 amino acids. V lost 3 bases and J 4 bases, leaving 9 bases between the germline ends. Per the germline V gene, CDR1 is SEHNR and CDR2 is FQNEAQ (reference sequence).

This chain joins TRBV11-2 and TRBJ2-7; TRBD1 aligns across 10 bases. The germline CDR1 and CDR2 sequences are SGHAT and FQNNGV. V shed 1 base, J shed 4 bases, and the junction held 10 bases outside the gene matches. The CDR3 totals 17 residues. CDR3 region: CASSLVGWTGGLYEQYF. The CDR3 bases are TGTGCCAGCAGCTTAGTGGGGTGGACAGGGGGTTTGTACGAGCAGTACTTC.

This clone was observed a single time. CDR3 loop: CASSQPKRGGLTDTQYF. DNA of the CDR3: TGCGCCAGCAGCCAACCTAAGCGGGGGGGCCTCACAGATACGCAGTATTTT. The gene calls are TRBV4-1 and TRBJ2-3, with TRBD2 matching 10 bases. After removal of 2 bases from V and 2 bases from J, the junction contained 7 bases not matched to a gene. CDR1 is MGHRA, CDR2 YSYEKL, per germline. The CDR3 contains 17 residues.

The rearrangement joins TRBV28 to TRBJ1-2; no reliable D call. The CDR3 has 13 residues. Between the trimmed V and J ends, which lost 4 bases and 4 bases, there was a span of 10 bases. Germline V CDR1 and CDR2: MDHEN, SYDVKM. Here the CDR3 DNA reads TGTGCCAGCAGTTACACAGCAGCCTATGGCTACACCTTC. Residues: CASSYTAAYGYTF.

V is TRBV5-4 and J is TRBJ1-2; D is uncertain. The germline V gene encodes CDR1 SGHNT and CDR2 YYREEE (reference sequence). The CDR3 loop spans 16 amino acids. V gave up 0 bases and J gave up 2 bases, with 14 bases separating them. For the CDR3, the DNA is TGTGCCAGCAGCTTGGCCCCGGGTCGGCAGAACTATGGCTACACCTTC. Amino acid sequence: CASSLAPGRQNYGYTF.

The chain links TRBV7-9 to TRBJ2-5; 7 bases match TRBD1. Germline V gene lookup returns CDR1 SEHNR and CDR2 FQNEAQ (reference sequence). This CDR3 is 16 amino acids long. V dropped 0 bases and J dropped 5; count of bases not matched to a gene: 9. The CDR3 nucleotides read TGTGCCAGCAGCTTAGCTTTAGGGGGCGTCGAGGAGACCCAGTACTTC. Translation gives CASSLALGGVEETQYF.

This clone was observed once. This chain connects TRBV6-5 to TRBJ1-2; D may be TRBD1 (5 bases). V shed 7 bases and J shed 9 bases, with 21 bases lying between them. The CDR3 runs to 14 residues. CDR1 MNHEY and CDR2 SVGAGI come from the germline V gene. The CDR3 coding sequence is TGTGCCAGCATCTCCGGGGGGTCGCTTAAGCGCTACACCTTC. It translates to CASISGGSLKRYTF.

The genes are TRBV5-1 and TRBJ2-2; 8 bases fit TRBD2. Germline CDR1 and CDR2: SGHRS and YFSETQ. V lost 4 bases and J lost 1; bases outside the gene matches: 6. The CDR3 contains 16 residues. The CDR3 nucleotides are TGCGCCAGCAGCCCCGGGACTAGTGTGAACACCGGGGAGCTGTTTTTT. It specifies CASSPGTSVNTGELFF.

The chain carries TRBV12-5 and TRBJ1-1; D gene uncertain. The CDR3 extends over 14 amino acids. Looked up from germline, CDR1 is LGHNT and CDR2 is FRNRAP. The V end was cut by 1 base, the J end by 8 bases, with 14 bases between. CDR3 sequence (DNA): TGTGCTAGTGGTTTGGCCTTGAAGGGAGGGGAAGCTTTCTTT. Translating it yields CASGLALKGGEAFF.

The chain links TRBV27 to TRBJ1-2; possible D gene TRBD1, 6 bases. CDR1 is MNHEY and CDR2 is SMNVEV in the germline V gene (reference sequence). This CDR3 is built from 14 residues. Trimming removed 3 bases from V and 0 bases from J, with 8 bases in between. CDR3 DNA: TGTGCCAGCAGTTTTGGGGGCGCTAACTATGGCTACACCTTC. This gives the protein CASSFGGANYGYTF.

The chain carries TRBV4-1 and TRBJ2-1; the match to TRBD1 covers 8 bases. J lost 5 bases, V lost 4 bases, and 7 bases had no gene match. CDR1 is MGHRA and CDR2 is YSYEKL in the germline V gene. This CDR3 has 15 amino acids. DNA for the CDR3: TGCGCCAGCAGCCCTTTGACAGGGGTGGACAATGAGCAGTTCTTC. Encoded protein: CASSPLTGVDNEQFF.

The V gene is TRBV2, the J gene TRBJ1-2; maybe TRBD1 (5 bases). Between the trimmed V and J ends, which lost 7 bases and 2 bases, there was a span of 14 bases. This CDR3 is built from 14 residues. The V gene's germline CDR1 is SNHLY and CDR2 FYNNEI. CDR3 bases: TGTGCCAGCACAATGGGGAGGGGCAACTATGGCTACACCTTC. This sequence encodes CASTMGRGNYGYTF.

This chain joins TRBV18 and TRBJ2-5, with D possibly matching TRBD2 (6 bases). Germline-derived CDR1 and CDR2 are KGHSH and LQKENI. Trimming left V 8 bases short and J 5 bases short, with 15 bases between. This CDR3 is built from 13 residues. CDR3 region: CASGVLRGETQYF. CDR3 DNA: TGTGCCAGCGGAGTCTTGCGGGGCGAGACCCAGTACTTC. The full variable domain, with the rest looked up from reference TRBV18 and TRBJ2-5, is NAGVMQNPRHLVRRRGQEARLRCSPMKGHSHVYWYRQLPEEGLKFMVYLQKENIIDESGMPKERFSAEFPKEGPSILRIQQVVRGDSAAYFCASGVLRGETQYFGPGTRLLVL.

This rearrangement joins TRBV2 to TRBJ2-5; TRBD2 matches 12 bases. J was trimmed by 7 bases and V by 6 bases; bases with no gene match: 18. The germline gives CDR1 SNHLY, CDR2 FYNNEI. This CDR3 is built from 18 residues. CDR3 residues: CASSLLLAGGLDKGTQYF. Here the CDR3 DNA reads TGTGCCAGCAGCCTCCTTCTAGCGGGGGGGCTAGATAAGGGGACCCAGTACTTC.

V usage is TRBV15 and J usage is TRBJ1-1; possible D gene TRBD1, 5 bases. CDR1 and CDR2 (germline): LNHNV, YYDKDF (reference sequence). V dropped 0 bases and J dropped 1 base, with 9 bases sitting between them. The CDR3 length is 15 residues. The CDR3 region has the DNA TGTGCCACCAGCAGAGAGAAGGGGCCGAACACTGAAGCTTTCTTT. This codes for CATSREKGPNTEAFF.

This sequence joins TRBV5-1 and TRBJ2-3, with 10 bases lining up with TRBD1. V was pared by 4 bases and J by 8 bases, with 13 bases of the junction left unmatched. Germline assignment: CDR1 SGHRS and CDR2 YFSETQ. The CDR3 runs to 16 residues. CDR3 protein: CASSPTWDRGLGTQYF. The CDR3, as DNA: TGCGCCAGCAGCCCTACCTGGGACAGGGGCTTGGGTACGCAGTATTTT.

CDR3 in DNA: TGTGCCAGCAGTAATTGGGACAGGGTTTGGGATCCCTACGAGCAGTACTTC. Translated, it gives CASSNWDRVWDPYEQYF. The rearrangement joins TRBV5-4 to TRBJ2-7, with TRBD1 matching 9 bases. CDR3 length: 17 residues. Germline V gives CDR1 SGHNT, CDR2 YYREEE (reference sequence). Unmatched junction bases numbered 14, after V lost 5 bases and J lost 2 bases.